This is a list of T cell receptor beta chains from one sample in a study of control samples from healthy donors and cancer patients. Some clones are missing from TCRdb's copy, which holds only in-frame ones; the method was immunoSEQ multiplex PCR. The table shows about 160,000 clones, with approximately 96% occurring only once. The sequenced sample was blood. These TCRs come from a woman under 40 in good health. The CDR3 runs from the conserved cysteine through the conserved F or W. The D gene is left open where the match is weak. Part of the rows lack a size; the others show once, few, many or a class for expanded clones.

clone_size j_call v_call d_call cdr3_nt cdr3_aa
. TRBJ2-7 TRBV29-1 . TGCAGCGTTGTGCCGACCGCCCTCCGTTACGAGCAGTACTTC CSVVPTALRYEQYF
. TRBJ2-7 TRBV5-1 . TGCGCCAGCAGCTGGGACGGATCCTACGAGCAGTACTTC CASSWDGSYEQYF
. TRBJ2-1 TRBV6-5 TRBD1 TGTGCCAGCAGTCCCGGGGACAGGTGGGATGAGCAGTTCTTC CASSPGDRWDEQFF
once TRBJ2-2 TRBV6-1 . TGTGCCAGCAGTGAAGCCCGGGAGCTGTTTTTT CASSEARELFF
. TRBJ1-5 TRBV6-5 TRBD1 TGTGCCAGCAGAGGACAGGGCAATCAGCCCCAGCATTTT CASRGQGNQPQHF
. TRBJ2-7 TRBV5-1 TRBD2 TGCGCCAGCAGCTTGGCACTAGCGGGTCACGAGCAGTACTTC CASSLALAGHEQYF
. TRBJ2-1 TRBV11-3 TRBD2 TGTGCCAGCAGCCGAACAAGCGGACTAGCGGGAGTCGATGAGCAGTTCTTC CASSRTSGLAGVDEQFF
. TRBJ1-5 TRBV28 . TGTGCCAGCAGCCCCGGGGCCCAGGGAAGGTATCAGCCCCAGCATTTT CASSPGAQGRYQPQHF
. TRBJ1-1 TRBV6-1 . TGTGCCAGCAGTTCTCCCGGGGCGAACACTGAAGCTTTCTTT CASSSPGANTEAFF
. TRBJ1-1 TRBV6-5 . TGTGCCAGCAGCCCCGGACCGGGGAACACTGAAGCTTTCTTT CASSPGPGNTEAFF
. TRBJ1-2 TRBV6-6 . TGTGCCAGCAGTCTTCGGGGGGATGGCTACACCTTC CASSLRGDGYTF
. TRBJ2-1 TRBV7-3 . TGTGCCAGCAGCTTAGAAGGTAATGAGCAGTTCTTC CASSLEGNEQFF
. TRBJ2-7 TRBV20-1 TRBD2 TGCAGTGCTAGTCGGGCCGACAGATCCCTAGCGGCCTACGAGCAGTACTTC CSASRADRSLAAYEQYF
. TRBJ2-5 TRBV11-1 TRBD2 TGTGCCAGCAGCTTAGTCCTAGCGGGAGAGACCCAGTACTTC CASSLVLAGETQYF
. TRBJ1-5 TRBV28 . TGTGCCATCAACGGCGGGGGCCGCAATCAGCCCCAGCATTTT CAINGGGRNQPQHF
. TRBJ1-2 TRBV7-2 . TGTGCCAGCAGCTCCTACGGGCGCGGCTACACCTTC CASSSYGRGYTF
. TRBJ1-2 TRBV30 . TGTGCCTGGAGCCACGGGGGGCGGAGGGGCTACACCTTC CAWSHGGRRGYTF
once TRBJ1-1 TRBV6-6 . TGTGCCAGCAGTTACTCGAAGGGGGACACTGAAGCTTTCTTT CASSYSKGDTEAFF
. TRBJ1-1 TRBV11-2 . TGTGCCAGCAGCTCTAACATGAACACTGAAGCTTTCTTT CASSSNMNTEAFF
. TRBJ1-4 TRBV5-8 . TGTGCCAGCAGCTACGGAGACAGTGGAGGGGAAAAACTGTTTTTT CASSYGDSGGEKLFF
. TRBJ1-5 TRBV6-1 TRBD1 TGTGCCAGCAGTTCCGGACAGGGTGACCAGCCCCAGCATTTT CASSSGQGDQPQHF
once TRBJ1-4 TRBV28 . TGTGCCAGCACTTACAATGAAAAACTGTTTTTT CASTYNEKLFF
once TRBJ2-2 TRBV6-5 TRBD1 TGTGCCAGCAGCATCCGACAGGGGAGTACCGGGGAGCTGTTTTTT CASSIRQGSTGELFF
. TRBJ1-5 TRBV2 . TGTGCCAGCAGCGATCAGGCTATGCCCCAGCATTTT CASSDQAMPQHF
. TRBJ1-6 TRBV19 . TGTGCCAGTAGTATCCGCGGGAATTCACCCCTCCACTTT CASSIRGNSPLHF
. TRBJ1-6 TRBV7-8 . TGTGCCAGCAGCGCGAGCCTCTCCTATAATTCACCCCTCCACTTT CASSASLSYNSPLHF
. TRBJ2-7 TRBV7-6 TRBD2 TGTGCCAGCAGCCTAGGGACTAGCGGGACAGACGAGCAGTACTTC CASSLGTSGTDEQYF
. TRBJ2-1 TRBV19 TRBD2 TGTGCCAGTAGTATACCTAGCGGGGTGAGCTCCTACAATGAGCAGTTCTTC CASSIPSGVSSYNEQFF
. TRBJ1-1 TRBV9 TRBD1 TGTGCCAGCAGCGTGACACCAGGGGGCACTGAAGCTTTCTTT CASSVTPGGTEAFF
. TRBJ2-2 TRBV27 . TGTGCCAGCCGGGGTCGGAACACCGGGGAGCTGTTTTTT CASRGRNTGELFF
few TRBJ1-6 TRBV6-1 . TGTGCCAGCAGTGAGGTCTATAATTCACCCCTCCACTTT CASSEVYNSPLHF
. TRBJ1-1 TRBV20-1 . TGCAGTGCGAGGGACATCCAGAGTGCTTTCTTT CSARDIQSAFF
. TRBJ1-5 TRBV9 . TGTGCCAGCAGCGTAGTATTTTCCGGTCAGCCCCAGCATTTT CASSVVFSGQPQHF
once TRBJ1-6 TRBV5-1 . TGCGCCAGCAGCTTGGCCGGATCCGGTTCACCCCTCCACTTT CASSLAGSGSPLHF
. TRBJ1-2 TRBV12-3/TRBV12-4 . TGTGCCAGCACTAGCCGCGGGGGTAGGGGCTACACCTTC CASTSRGGRGYTF